One sample yielded the 7 T cell receptor beta chains listed below, sequenced in a study of blood T cell repertoires in COVID-19. Sequencing was performed with immunoSEQ multiplex PCR; in TCRdb, only in-frame clones are kept and a portion is missing. Seen here are 150,000 to 200,000 clones, approximately 84% observed once, and the top ten hold about 2.6%. Sequenced input: peripheral blood. The receptors come from a human donor with acute or convalescent COVID-19. The donor label of this sample is uncertain.

The V gene is TRBV6-5, the J gene TRBJ2-3, with TRBD2 matching over 8 bases. Germline CDR1 reads MNHEY; CDR2 reads SVGAGI. The CDR3 runs to 14 residues. With V trimmed by 7 bases and J by 5 bases, 8 bases remained unmatched. The CDR3 DNA is TGTGCCAGCAACCCGGGGGGGTGGAGAGATACGCAGTATTTT. The encoded protein is CASNPGGWRDTQYF.

The rearrangement links TRBV10-2 to TRBJ1-5; tentatively, D is TRBD1 (5 bases). Germline assignment: CDR1 WSHSY and CDR2 SAAADI. This CDR3 has 17 residues. V was pared by 6 bases and J by 0 bases, with 18 bases between. The CDR3 bases are TGCGCCAGCAGGGTGTCGGGGGGGGACTATAGCAATCAGCCCCAGCATTTT. Its protein product is CASRVSGGDYSNQPQHF.

This chain links TRBV28 with TRBJ2-5; 7 bases agree with TRBD1. The germline V gene encodes CDR1 MDHEN and CDR2 SYDVKM. V gave up 3 bases and J gave up 4 bases; unmatched junction bases: 5. The CDR3 has 14 amino acids. CDR3 residues: CASSLPGQVETQYF. Written as DNA, the CDR3 is TGTGCCAGCAGTTTGCCCGGACAGGTAGAGACCCAGTACTTC.

The chain is built from TRBV28 and TRBJ2-1; TRBD1 matches at 8 bases. The CDR3 sequence is 14 residues long. Germline CDR1 is MDHEN and CDR2 is SYDVKM. V trimming: 4 bases; J trimming: 2 bases; junction bases outside the gene matches: 1. This CDR3 reads CASSWTGPYNEQFF. In nucleotides, the CDR3 is TGTGCCAGCAGTTGGACAGGGCCCTACAATGAGCAGTTCTTC. The entire variable domain, with the rest obtained from reference TRBV28 and TRBJ2-1, is as follows: DVKVTQSSRYLVKRTGEKVFLECVQDMDHENMFWYRQDPGLGLRLIYFSYDVKMKEKGDIPEGYSVSREKKERFSLILESASTNQTSMYLCASSWTGPYNEQFFGPGTRLTVL.

This clone was observed a single time. V gene TRBV9 combines with J gene TRBJ1-1; no definite D call. Germline loops: CDR1 SGDLS, CDR2 YYNGEE. The CDR3 totals 14 residues. V was pared by 0 bases and J by 5 bases, with 11 bases between. The CDR3 sequence: CASSVDVGGTEAFF. The DNA of the CDR3 is TGTGCCAGCAGCGTAGATGTGGGAGGAACTGAAGCTTTCTTT.

The genes are TRBV5-1 and TRBJ2-1, with 9 bases identical to TRBD2. Trimming removed 0 bases from V and 9 bases from J; junction bases left unmatched: 7. This CDR3 comprises 15 residues. Germline V gene sequence: CDR1 SGHRS, CDR2 YFSETQ. CDR3 bases: TGCGCCAGCAGCTTGGGACTAGCGGCACAGACTGAGCAGTTCTTC. Its protein is CASSLGLAAQTEQFF.

V usage is TRBV29-1 and J usage is TRBJ1-2; TRBD1 matches 7 bases. Germline values: CDR1 SQVTM, CDR2 ANQGSEA. This CDR3 comprises 13 residues. V dropped 0 bases and J dropped 8; count of bases not matched to a gene: 6. CDR3 loop: CSVEDRQGPGYTF. The DNA for the CDR3 is TGCAGCGTTGAAGACCGACAGGGACCCGGCTACACCTTC.